This is a list of T cell receptor beta chains from one sample in a study of blood T cells in healthy people across ages. Each CDR3 protein gets one entry after TCRdb re-called the 5' RACE reads with MiXCR. The data show around 1,000,000 distinct CDR3 sequences, with about 25% seen just once and 0.75% held by the top ten. This sample also appeared in a second study, on T cells of mothers and their children.

Sequencing was carried out using blood. These receptors were collected from a girl aged 2-10 years in good health. The CDR3 runs from the conserved cysteine through the conserved F or W. The D gene is left open where the match is weak. Some rows have no size entry. The others give once, few or many, or a class for an expanded clone.

j_call: TRBJ2-7; v_call: TRBV5-1; clone_size: .; d_call: .; cdr3_nt: TGCGCCAGCAGCTTGATCGGAAACAGGGCGTCCGAGCAGTACTTC; cdr3_aa: CASSLIGNRASEQYF
j_call: TRBJ2-2; v_call: TRBV12-3/TRBV12-4; clone_size: .; d_call: .; cdr3_nt: TGTGCCAGCAGCCAAAACTTTGCCGGGGAGCTGTTTTTT; cdr3_aa: CASSQNFAGELFF
j_call: TRBJ2-7; v_call: TRBV29-1; clone_size: few; d_call: TRBD2; cdr3_nt: TGCAGCGTTACTCCCGGGACTAGCTGGAGTGAGCAGTACTTC; cdr3_aa: CSVTPGTSWSEQYF
j_call: TRBJ1-1; v_call: TRBV7-9; clone_size: few; d_call: TRBD1; cdr3_nt: TGTGCCAGCAGCTTATCTGACAGGGGGCAGGCTGAAGCTTTCTTT; cdr3_aa: CASSLSDRGQAEAFF
j_call: TRBJ2-1; v_call: TRBV29-1; clone_size: few; d_call: .; cdr3_nt: TGCAGCGTGAAGAAGGGGGACTTGTACAATGAGCAGTTCTTC; cdr3_aa: CSVKKGDLYNEQFF
j_call: TRBJ2-3; v_call: TRBV7-2; clone_size: few; d_call: .; cdr3_nt: TGTGCCAGCAGCTTAGCGATGGTAGCCCACAGGGCAGATACGCAGTATTTT; cdr3_aa: CASSLAMVAHRADTQYF
j_call: TRBJ2-1; v_call: TRBV5-1; clone_size: few; d_call: TRBD2; cdr3_nt: TGCGCCAGCAGCTTGGGACTAGCGGGGGGACAATACAATGAGCAGTTCTTC; cdr3_aa: CASSLGLAGGQYNEQFF
j_call: TRBJ2-3; v_call: TRBV3-1; clone_size: .; d_call: .; cdr3_nt: TGTGCCAGCAGCCGCCGGAGGGCCGTCTCATCAGATACGCAGTATTTT; cdr3_aa: CASSRRRAVSSDTQYF
j_call: TRBJ2-7; v_call: TRBV20-1; clone_size: few; d_call: TRBD1; cdr3_nt: TGCAGTGCTAGCGACAGGGCCCCTCACGAGCAGTACTTC; cdr3_aa: CSASDRAPHEQYF
j_call: TRBJ2-5; v_call: TRBV7-9; clone_size: few; d_call: .; cdr3_nt: TGTGCCAGCAGCTCCCCTAGGCGAGGAGAGACCCAGTACTTC; cdr3_aa: CASSSPRRGETQYF
j_call: TRBJ2-7; v_call: TRBV4-1; clone_size: .; d_call: .; cdr3_nt: TGCGCCAGCAGCCAAGATCTCGTGTCAGGCCAAATACCCTACGAGCAGTACTTC; cdr3_aa: CASSQDLVSGQIPYEQYF
j_call: TRBJ2-7; v_call: TRBV29-1; clone_size: .; d_call: .; cdr3_nt: TGCAGCGTTGGGCCCACCTCCTACGAGCAGTACTTC; cdr3_aa: CSVGPTSYEQYF
j_call: TRBJ2-1; v_call: TRBV12-3/TRBV12-4; clone_size: .; d_call: TRBD2; cdr3_nt: TGTGCCAGCAGTTGGGCGGGGGGGCCCAATGAGCAGTTCTTC; cdr3_aa: CASSWAGGPNEQFF
j_call: TRBJ2-2; v_call: TRBV24-1; clone_size: few; d_call: .; cdr3_nt: TGCGCCACCAGTGATTTTTCGACCGGGGAGCTGTTTTTT; cdr3_aa: CATSDFSTGELFF
j_call: TRBJ2-7; v_call: TRBV6-5; clone_size: many; d_call: .; cdr3_nt: TGTGCCAGCAGAAAACCAGGGGTCTACGGCGAGCAGTACTTC; cdr3_aa: CASRKPGVYGEQYF
j_call: TRBJ1-6; v_call: TRBV28; clone_size: .; d_call: .; cdr3_nt: TGTGCCAGCAGCTCTTCAGCTTCCTATAATTCACCCCTCCACTTT; cdr3_aa: CASSSSASYNSPLHF
j_call: TRBJ2-7; v_call: TRBV5-1; clone_size: many; d_call: .; cdr3_nt: TGTGCCAGCAGCTCCGACTACGAGCAGTACTTC; cdr3_aa: CASSSDYEQYF
j_call: TRBJ2-7; v_call: TRBV20-1; clone_size: once; d_call: .; cdr3_nt: TGCAGTGCCGAAACGGGTTCTTCCTACGAGCAGTACTTC; cdr3_aa: CSAETGSSYEQYF
j_call: TRBJ2-7; v_call: TRBV7-9; clone_size: .; d_call: .; cdr3_nt: TGTGCCAGCGATGTACCAGACAGGAAGAACGAGCAGTACTTC; cdr3_aa: CASDVPDRKNEQYF
j_call: TRBJ2-7; v_call: TRBV29-1; clone_size: few; d_call: .; cdr3_nt: TGCAGCGTTAAAATCCTGGGCGAGCAGTACTTC; cdr3_aa: CSVKILGEQYF
j_call: TRBJ1-2; v_call: TRBV6-5; clone_size: .; d_call: .; cdr3_nt: TGTGCCAGCAGCCTAAACCTCACTCCGGACTATGGCTACACCTTC; cdr3_aa: CASSLNLTPDYGYTF
j_call: TRBJ2-3; v_call: TRBV9; clone_size: few; d_call: TRBD1; cdr3_nt: TGTGCCAGCAGCGTAGCCGGGACAGGGTACACAGATACGCAGTATTTT; cdr3_aa: CASSVAGTGYTDTQYF
j_call: TRBJ2-3; v_call: TRBV15; clone_size: few; d_call: TRBD2; cdr3_nt: TGTGCCACCAGCCCTAAAACTTGGTCTAGCGGGGGTCAAAGCACAGATACGCAGTATTTT; cdr3_aa: CATSPKTWSSGGQSTDTQYF
j_call: TRBJ2-5; v_call: TRBV9; clone_size: few; d_call: TRBD2; cdr3_nt: TGTGCCAGCAGCGTAGAGGCTAGCGGGAGAGAGACCCAGTACTTC; cdr3_aa: CASSVEASGRETQYF
j_call: TRBJ2-1; v_call: TRBV29-1; clone_size: .; d_call: .; cdr3_nt: TGCAGCGTTGGTTGGGGGGATTGGGTGCAGTTCTTC; cdr3_aa: CSVGWGDWVQFF
j_call: TRBJ2-7; v_call: TRBV20-1; clone_size: .; d_call: TRBD2; cdr3_nt: TGCAGTGCTAGAGAGAGTAGCGGGGGACGCGAGCAGTACTTC; cdr3_aa: CSARESSGGREQYF
j_call: TRBJ2-1; v_call: TRBV7-3; clone_size: .; d_call: TRBD1; cdr3_nt: TGTGCCAGCGCCATACAGGGGGACTCCTACAATGAGCAGTTCTTC; cdr3_aa: CASAIQGDSYNEQFF
j_call: TRBJ2-1; v_call: TRBV7-9; clone_size: few; d_call: .; cdr3_nt: TGTGCCAGCAGCTTAGTCGAGCAGAGAGACAACAATGAGCAGTTCTTC; cdr3_aa: CASSLVEQRDNNEQFF
j_call: TRBJ1-2; v_call: TRBV12-3/TRBV12-4; clone_size: few; d_call: .; cdr3_nt: TGTGCCAGCATTCAGTCAAGTGGCTACGCCTTC; cdr3_aa: CASIQSSGYAF
j_call: TRBJ2-5; v_call: TRBV20-1; clone_size: few; d_call: TRBD1; cdr3_nt: TGCAGTGCAACTAAAGGACTACAGGGGGTAGAGACCCAGTACTTC; cdr3_aa: CSATKGLQGVETQYF
j_call: TRBJ2-3; v_call: TRBV12-3/TRBV12-4; clone_size: .; d_call: TRBD1; cdr3_nt: TGTGCCAGCAGCTCTGGGGACAGGGGCGGCACAGATACGCAGTATTTT; cdr3_aa: CASSSGDRGGTDTQYF
j_call: TRBJ2-7; v_call: TRBV6-6; clone_size: few; d_call: TRBD1; cdr3_nt: TGTGCCAGCAGTGATCGCCGGGACAGAATCTACGAGCAGTACTTC; cdr3_aa: CASSDRRDRIYEQYF
j_call: TRBJ1-1; v_call: TRBV5-1; clone_size: .; d_call: TRBD1; cdr3_nt: TGCGCCAGCATGGACAGGGTCGGGAACACTGAAGCTTTCTTT; cdr3_aa: CASMDRVGNTEAFF
j_call: TRBJ2-1; v_call: TRBV7-8; clone_size: few; d_call: TRBD1; cdr3_nt: TGTGCCAGCAGCTTAGCCGGGACAGGGCATCTCAATGAGCAGTTCTTC; cdr3_aa: CASSLAGTGHLNEQFF
j_call: TRBJ2-1; v_call: TRBV29-1; clone_size: .; d_call: TRBD2; cdr3_nt: TGCAGCGTTTTACCTAGCGGATCCTACAATGAGCAGTTCTTC; cdr3_aa: CSVLPSGSYNEQFF
j_call: TRBJ2-7; v_call: TRBV7-2; clone_size: .; d_call: .; cdr3_nt: TGTGCCAGCAGTAAGCAGGGGATCTACGAGCAGTACTTC; cdr3_aa: CASSKQGIYEQYF
j_call: TRBJ1-4; v_call: TRBV2; clone_size: many; d_call: .; cdr3_nt: TGTGCCAGCAGTGAAGTTTTTGGTAGCGCAACTAATGAAAAACTGTTTTTT; cdr3_aa: CASSEVFGSATNEKLFF
j_call: TRBJ2-2; v_call: TRBV29-1; clone_size: few; d_call: .; cdr3_nt: TGCGGCGTTCTCGAGCAAACCGGGGAGCTGTTTTTT; cdr3_aa: CGVLEQTGELFF
j_call: TRBJ2-5; v_call: TRBV3-1; clone_size: many; d_call: TRBD1; cdr3_nt: TGTGCCAGCAGCCCCCGAACAGGGGTCGAGACCCAGTACTTC; cdr3_aa: CASSPRTGVETQYF
j_call: TRBJ1-2; v_call: TRBV7-9; clone_size: few; d_call: .; cdr3_nt: TGTACCAGCGGTGGACAAGACGAGGTATATGGCTACACCTTC; cdr3_aa: CTSGGQDEVYGYTF
j_call: TRBJ2-7; v_call: TRBV28; clone_size: .; d_call: .; cdr3_nt: TGTGCCAGCAGCCTTACCGGACCAGGGCGGTTTCACGATACCTACGAGCAGTACTTC; cdr3_aa: CASSLTGPGRFHDTYEQYF
j_call: TRBJ2-7; v_call: TRBV7-2; clone_size: .; d_call: TRBD1; cdr3_nt: TGTGCCAGCAGCCAGGCCTCAGGGGGCAATACCTACGAGCAGTACTTC; cdr3_aa: CASSQASGGNTYEQYF
j_call: TRBJ2-1; v_call: TRBV6-1; clone_size: .; d_call: .; cdr3_nt: TGTGCCAGCAGTGATTGGGCGTACTACAATGAGCAGTTCTTC; cdr3_aa: CASSDWAYYNEQFF
j_call: TRBJ2-1; v_call: TRBV29-1; clone_size: .; d_call: .; cdr3_nt: TGCAGCGTTGTACCCGTCGATGAGCAGTTCTTC; cdr3_aa: CSVVPVDEQFF
j_call: TRBJ2-1; v_call: TRBV20-1; clone_size: few; d_call: TRBD2; cdr3_nt: TGCAGTGCTCCCTATCCCGGGACTAATTTAAATGAGCAGTTCTTC; cdr3_aa: CSAPYPGTNLNEQFF
j_call: TRBJ2-2; v_call: TRBV12-3/TRBV12-4; clone_size: .; d_call: TRBD1; cdr3_nt: TGTGCCAGCAGCCAGGGACAGTTCACCGGGGAGCTGTTTTTT; cdr3_aa: CASSQGQFTGELFF
j_call: TRBJ2-5; v_call: TRBV4-3; clone_size: few; d_call: TRBD2; cdr3_nt: TGCGCCAGCAGCCAAGAAGCGGGGACTAGCAAGCTAGAGACCCAGTACTTC; cdr3_aa: CASSQEAGTSKLETQYF
j_call: TRBJ2-7; v_call: TRBV20-1; clone_size: .; d_call: .; cdr3_nt: TGCAGTGCTAGAGCTCAGGGACGGAGCTCCTACGAGCAGTACTTC; cdr3_aa: CSARAQGRSSYEQYF
j_call: TRBJ1-2; v_call: TRBV24-1; clone_size: .; d_call: .; cdr3_nt: TGTGCCACCAGTGACTCCGACGACACGGTGTGGGGCTACACCTTC; cdr3_aa: CATSDSDDTVWGYTF
j_call: TRBJ2-5; v_call: TRBV24-1; clone_size: .; d_call: .; cdr3_nt: TGTGCCACCAGTGATTGGGGGAGAGAGACCCAGTACTTC; cdr3_aa: CATSDWGRETQYF
j_call: TRBJ2-7; v_call: TRBV27; clone_size: few; d_call: TRBD1; cdr3_nt: TGTGCCAGCAGTCCCGGGACAGGGGGGAAAGGGCAGTACTTC; cdr3_aa: CASSPGTGGKGQYF
j_call: TRBJ2-2; v_call: TRBV5-1; clone_size: .; d_call: .; cdr3_nt: TGCGCCAGCAGCTTGGACAGGTCGAACACCGGGGAGCTGTTTTTT; cdr3_aa: CASSLDRSNTGELFF